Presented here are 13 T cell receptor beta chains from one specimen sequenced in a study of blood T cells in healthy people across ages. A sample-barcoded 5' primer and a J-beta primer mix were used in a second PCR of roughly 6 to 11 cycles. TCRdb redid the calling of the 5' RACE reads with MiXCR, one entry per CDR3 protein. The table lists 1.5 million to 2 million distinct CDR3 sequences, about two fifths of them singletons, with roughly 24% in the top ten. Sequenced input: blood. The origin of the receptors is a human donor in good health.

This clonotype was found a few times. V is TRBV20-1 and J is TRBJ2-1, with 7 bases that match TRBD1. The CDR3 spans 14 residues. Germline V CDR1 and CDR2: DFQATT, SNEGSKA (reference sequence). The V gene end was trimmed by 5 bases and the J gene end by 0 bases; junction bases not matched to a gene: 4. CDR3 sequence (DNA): TGCAGTGCTGGCCGGGACAGCTCCTACAATGAGCAGTTCTTC. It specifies CSAGRDSSYNEQFF.

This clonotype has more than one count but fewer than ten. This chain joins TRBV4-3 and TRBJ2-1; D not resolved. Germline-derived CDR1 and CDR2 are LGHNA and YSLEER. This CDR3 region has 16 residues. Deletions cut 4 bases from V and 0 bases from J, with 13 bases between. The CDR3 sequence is CASSPRVPISYNEQFF. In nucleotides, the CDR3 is TGCGCCAGCAGCCCCCGGGTACCGATCTCCTACAATGAGCAGTTCTTC.

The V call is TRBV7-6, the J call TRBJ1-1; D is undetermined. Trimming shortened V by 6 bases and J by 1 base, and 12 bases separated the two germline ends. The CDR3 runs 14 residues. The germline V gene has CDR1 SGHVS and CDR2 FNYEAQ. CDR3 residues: CASRPSAGNTEAFF. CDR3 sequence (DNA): TGTGCCAGCAGGCCATCGGCAGGGAACACTGAAGCTTTCTTT.

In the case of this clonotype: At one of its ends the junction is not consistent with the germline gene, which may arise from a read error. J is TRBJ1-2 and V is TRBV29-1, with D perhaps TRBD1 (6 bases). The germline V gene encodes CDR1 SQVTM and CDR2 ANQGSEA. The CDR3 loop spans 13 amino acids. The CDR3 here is CSVEGGLIYGYTF. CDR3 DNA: TGCAGCGTGGAAGGGGGGTTAATCTATGGCTACACCTTC.

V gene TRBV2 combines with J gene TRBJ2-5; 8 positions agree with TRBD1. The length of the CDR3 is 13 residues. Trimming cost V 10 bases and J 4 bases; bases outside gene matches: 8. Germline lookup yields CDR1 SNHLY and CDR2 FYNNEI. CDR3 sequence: CANKKTGGETQYF. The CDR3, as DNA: TGTGCCAACAAAAAAACAGGGGGAGAGACCCAGTACTTC.

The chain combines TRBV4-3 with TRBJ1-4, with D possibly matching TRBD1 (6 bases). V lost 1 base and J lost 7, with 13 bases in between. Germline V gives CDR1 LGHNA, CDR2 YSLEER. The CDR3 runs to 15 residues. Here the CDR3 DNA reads TGCGCCAGCAGCCAAGGGGGAGGGGGAAGTGAAAAACTGTTTTTT. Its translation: CASSQGGGGSEKLFF.

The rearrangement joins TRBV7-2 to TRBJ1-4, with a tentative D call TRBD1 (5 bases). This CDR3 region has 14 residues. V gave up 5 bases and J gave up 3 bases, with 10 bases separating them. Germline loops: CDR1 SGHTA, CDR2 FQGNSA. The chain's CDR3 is CASSQRQSNEKLFF. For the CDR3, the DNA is TGTGCCAGCAGCCAGAGACAGTCTAATGAAAAACTGTTTTTT.

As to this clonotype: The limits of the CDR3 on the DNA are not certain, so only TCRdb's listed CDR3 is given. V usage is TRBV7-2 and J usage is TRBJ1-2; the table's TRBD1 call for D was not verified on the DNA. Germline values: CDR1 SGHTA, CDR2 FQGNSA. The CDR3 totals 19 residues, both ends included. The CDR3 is CASSLDRVQPQHFGDGYTF.

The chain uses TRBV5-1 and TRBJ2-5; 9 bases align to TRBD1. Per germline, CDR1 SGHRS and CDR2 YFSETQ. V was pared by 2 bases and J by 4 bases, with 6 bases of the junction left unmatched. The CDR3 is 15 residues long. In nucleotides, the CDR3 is TGCGCCAGCAGCTTCATAGTGGACAGGGGAGAGACCCAGTACTTC. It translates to CASSFIVDRGETQYF.

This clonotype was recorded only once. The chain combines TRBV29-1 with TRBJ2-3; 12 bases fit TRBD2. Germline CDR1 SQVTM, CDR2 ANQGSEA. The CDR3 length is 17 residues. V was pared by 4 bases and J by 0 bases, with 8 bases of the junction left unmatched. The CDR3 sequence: CSVAGTSGPYSTDTQYF. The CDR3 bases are TGCAGCGTTGCCGGGACTAGCGGGCCCTATAGCACAGATACGCAGTATTTT.

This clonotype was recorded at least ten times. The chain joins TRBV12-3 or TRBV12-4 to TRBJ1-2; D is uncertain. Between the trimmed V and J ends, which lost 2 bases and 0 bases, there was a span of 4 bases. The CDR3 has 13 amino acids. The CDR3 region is CASSLISNYGYTF. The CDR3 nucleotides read TGTGCCAGCAGTTTAATTTCTAACTATGGCTACACCTTC.

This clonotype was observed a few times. The CDR3 reads CASSPGLLGTQYF. The CDR3 DNA reads as TGTGCCAGCAGTCCGGGACTCCTGGGGACCCAGTACTTC. The V gene is TRBV27, the J gene TRBJ2-5; D is possibly TRBD2 (6 bases). Trimming pared 5 bases from V and 7 bases from J, leaving 14 bases between. The CDR3 is 13 residues long. Germline V gene lookup returns CDR1 MNHEY and CDR2 SMNVEV (reference sequence).

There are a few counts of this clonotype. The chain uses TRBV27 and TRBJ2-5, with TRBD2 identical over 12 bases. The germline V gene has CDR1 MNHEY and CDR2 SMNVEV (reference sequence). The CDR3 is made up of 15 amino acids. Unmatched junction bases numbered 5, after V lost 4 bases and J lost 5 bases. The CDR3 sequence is CASSSSGGAEETQYF. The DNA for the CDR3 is TGTGCCAGCAGTTCTAGCGGGGGGGCTGAGGAGACCCAGTACTTC.